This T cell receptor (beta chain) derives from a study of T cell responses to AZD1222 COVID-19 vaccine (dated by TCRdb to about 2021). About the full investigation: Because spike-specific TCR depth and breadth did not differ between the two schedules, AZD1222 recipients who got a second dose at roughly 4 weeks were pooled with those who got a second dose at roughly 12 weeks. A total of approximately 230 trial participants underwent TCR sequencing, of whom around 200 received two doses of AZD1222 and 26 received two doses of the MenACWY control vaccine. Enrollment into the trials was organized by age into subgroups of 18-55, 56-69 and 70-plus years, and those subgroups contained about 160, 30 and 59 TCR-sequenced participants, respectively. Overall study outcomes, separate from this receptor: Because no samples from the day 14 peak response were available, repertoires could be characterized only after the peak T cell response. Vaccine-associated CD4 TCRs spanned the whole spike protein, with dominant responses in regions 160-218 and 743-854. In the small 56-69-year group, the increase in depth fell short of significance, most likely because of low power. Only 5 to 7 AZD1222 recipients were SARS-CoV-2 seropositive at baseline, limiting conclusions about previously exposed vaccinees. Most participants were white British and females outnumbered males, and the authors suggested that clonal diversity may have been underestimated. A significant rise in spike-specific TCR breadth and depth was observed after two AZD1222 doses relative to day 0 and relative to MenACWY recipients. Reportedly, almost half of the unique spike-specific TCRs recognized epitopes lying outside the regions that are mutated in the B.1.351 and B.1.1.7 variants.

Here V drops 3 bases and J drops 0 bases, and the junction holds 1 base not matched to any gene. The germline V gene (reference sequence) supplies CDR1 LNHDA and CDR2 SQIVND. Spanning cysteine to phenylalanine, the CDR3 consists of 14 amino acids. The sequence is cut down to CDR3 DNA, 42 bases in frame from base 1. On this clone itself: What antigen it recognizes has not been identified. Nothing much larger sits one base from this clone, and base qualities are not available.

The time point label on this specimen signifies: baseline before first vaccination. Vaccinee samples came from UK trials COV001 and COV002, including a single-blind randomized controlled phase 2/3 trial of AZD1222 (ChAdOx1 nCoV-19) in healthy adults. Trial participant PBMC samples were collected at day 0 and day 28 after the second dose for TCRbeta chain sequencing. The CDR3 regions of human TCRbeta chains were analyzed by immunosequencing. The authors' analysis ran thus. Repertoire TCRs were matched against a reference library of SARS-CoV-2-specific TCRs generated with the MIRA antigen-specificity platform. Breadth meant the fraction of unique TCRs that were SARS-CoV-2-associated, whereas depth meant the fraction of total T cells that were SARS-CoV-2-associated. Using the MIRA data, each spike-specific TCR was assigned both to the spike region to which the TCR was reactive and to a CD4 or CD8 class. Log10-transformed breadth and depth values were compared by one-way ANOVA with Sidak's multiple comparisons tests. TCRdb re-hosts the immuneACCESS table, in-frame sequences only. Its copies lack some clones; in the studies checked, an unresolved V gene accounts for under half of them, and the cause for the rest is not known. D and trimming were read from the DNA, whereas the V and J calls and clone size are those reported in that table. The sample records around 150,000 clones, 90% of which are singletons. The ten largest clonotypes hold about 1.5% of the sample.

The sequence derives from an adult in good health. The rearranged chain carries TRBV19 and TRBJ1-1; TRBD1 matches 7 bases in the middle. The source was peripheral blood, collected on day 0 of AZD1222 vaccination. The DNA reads TGTGCCAGTAGTATGGACAGGTTGAACACTGAAGCTTTCTTT. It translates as CASSMDRLNTEAFF.